This TCR beta chain comes out of a study of cytomegalovirus exposure and HLA in healthy donors (dated by TCRdb to between 2016 and 2019). For the study in its entirety: An earlier analysis of several hundred of the donors reported about 250 Gb of sequence data and approximately 110 million unique TCR beta sequences from 150 million to 200 million T cells. An early release that covered several hundred HLA-typed donors contained around 300 gigabases of sequencing data and 80 million or so unique TCR sequences. Among the roughly 400 genotyped donors, around 81% belonged to the genetic ancestry cluster associated with self-reported Caucasian donors. The study aimed to test whether cataloging public T cell receptors could reveal signatures of past pathogen exposure. The study used immunosequencing to profile the T cell repertoires of under 700 subjects and linked those repertoires to cytomegalovirus serostatus. A separate validation cohort of 90 to 150 different subjects was used in addition to the approximately 610-subject first cohort. High-throughput TCR immunosequencing, statistical association of individual TCRs with disease status, and machine learning were combined to predict cytomegalovirus infection status. A later analysis re-analyzed previously published TCR beta repertoires from about 600 donors and added high-resolution HLA genotyping to study TCR occurrence patterns. In the later analysis, no new phenotypic data were used to find candidate immune exposures; instead, reliance was placed on TCR beta sequences and their occurrence across donors. In an earlier analysis of roughly 580 of the donors, high-throughput TCR beta sequencing was used to judge whether each TCR beta V gene segment behaved as functional or pseudogenic. Donor age, sex, ethnicity and CMV serostatus were compiled together with the repertoire data. A later genetic analysis took genome-wide SNP genotypes for about three fifths of the roughly 670 donors and used that subset as a discovery cohort. Every repertoire in the discovery cohort had been generated on one and the same sequencing platform. Class I and class II HLA loci were covered by the typing at four-digit resolution. Typing coverage differed by locus: A, B, C, DRB1 and DQB1 were typed in about 620-640 donors, DQA1 in 522, DPA1 in roughly 590, and DPB1 in 472. A handful of DR-DQ haplotypes were handled as single units for association and clustering because linkage in the cohort was strong. Among about 390 genotyped donors of the cohort, an average of approximately 240,000 unique TCR beta nucleotide sequences were sequenced per donor, roughly a sixth of them non-productive.

The cohort consisted of 666 healthy bone marrow donors. At the time of sampling, all cohort members were nominally healthy, though unrecorded immune exposures were likely present. The donor was CMV seronegative and was included in the group of around 320 seronegative cohort members. Each donor provided a peripheral blood sample, and peripheral blood mononuclear cells were used for TCR beta sequencing. Genomic DNA extraction from the blood cell samples was performed with the Qiagen DNeasy Blood Extraction Kit. The CDR3 runs 12 amino acids, cysteine and phenylalanine included. Solely the CDR3 DNA is kept, with 36 bases framed from the first base. CDR1 is given as SQVTM and CDR2 as ANQGSEA, both from the germline V gene. The junction carries 3 bases between V and J, which are trimmed by 2 bases and 2 bases respectively. About this clone itself: Its antigen has not been determined. Per-base qualities were not stored, and no clone one base away is much larger.

Library creation used the immunoSEQ multiplex PCR assay. For the multiplex PCR, a mixture combining 60 forward primers for TCR Vbeta segments and 13 reverse primers for TCR Jbeta segments was used. The CDR3 region of rearranged TCR beta genes was amplified from genomic DNA by a multiplex PCR assay. Amplified TCR beta libraries were sequenced as 87-base-pair reads on the Illumina HiSeq System. Turning to the authors' computational methods: A later analysis tallied around 80 million unique TCR beta chains across the 660 or so repertoires, and approximately 9.9 million of those chains were shared by two or more donors. A nearest-neighbor algorithm error-corrected the raw reads and collapsed the reads into unique sequences, merging closely related sequences to remove PCR and sequencing errors. Alignment of CDR3 sequences to IMGT reference sequences was used to assign V, D and J gene segments. Each retained sequence needed at least a six-nucleotide match to both a V gene segment and a J gene segment. A rearrangement counted as productive if the CDR3 had no stop codons and remained in frame with V and J, and every other rearrangement counted as non-productive. Following IMGT convention, CDR3 was defined as the stretch from the second conserved V-encoded cysteine up to the conserved J-encoded phenylalanine. Sequences without an unambiguous match to a single V gene segment were excluded from the earlier analysis of approximately 600 of the donors. An earlier analysis of roughly 590 of the donors called V segments functional above 56.7% productive rearrangements and segregating when the between-donor standard deviation exceeded 5%. A statistical classification framework was built to diagnose cytomegalovirus status from the catalog of TCR beta chain sequences. A later analysis assigned V and J genes by comparing TCR nucleotide sequences with IMGT/GENE-DB human TR gene sequences. Using the TCRdist pipeline, a later analysis assigned CDR3 sequences along with most-parsimonious VDJ recombination scenarios. In a later analysis, each TCR beta chain was defined by its CDR3 amino acid sequence together with its V-gene family, and reads lacking a unique V-gene family were excluded. To address suspected cross-contamination and a sequencing artifact, a later analysis removed several hundred highly shared, low-generation-probability nucleotide sequences. For each public chain, a later analysis derived a clonal expansion index from normalized ranks of inferred template counts within each repertoire. In a later analysis, generation probabilities were computed using a VDJ recombination model fitted to out-of-frame rearrangements, and the results were checked against IGoR. Hypergeometric tests were used in a later analysis to score TCR-TCR, TCR-HLA and TCR-CMV co-occurrence, with a repertoire-size bias correction applied to the TCR pairs. False discovery rates were estimated in a later analysis by permuting HLA or CMV assignments 20 times. In a later analysis, co-occurring TCRs were grouped with DBSCAN, and TCRdist sequence similarity was added when clustering was performed within HLA-allele-positive subsets. Repertoires with fewer than 30,000 or more than 120,000 public chains, plus five repertoires with anomalous nucleotide sharing, were excluded from co-occurrence clustering. This is the immuneACCESS table as TCRdb keeps it, with only in-frame sequences that have V and J called. A part of the clones is gone; compared with another copy, unresolved V genes explain less than half, and the rest is unexplained. V and J calls and clone size come straight from that table; D and trimming were deduced from the DNA. The sample records 160,000 or so clones, approximately 80% of which are singletons. The ten top clones hold roughly 5% of the sample.

Here is what the overall study found, with its caveats: The study listed approximately 160 TCR beta chains as associated with cytomegalovirus. According to a later analysis, TCR association rates differed among HLA loci, with DRB1 alleles showing the most associated TCRs and HLA-C alleles showing the fewest. Around 16 rarely observed V segments, including chromosome 9 orphons, were excluded from the earlier analysis of just under 600 of the donors because counts were too low. The classifier was reported to diagnose cytomegalovirus status with high specificity and sensitivity in both the original cohort and the validation cohort. A cluster of highly shared sequence variants was judged likely to represent a technical artifact of the sequencing pipeline. Immune exposure information for the cohort was limited to CMV serostatus. An association between a missense DCLRE1C variant and V-gene and J-gene trimming of TCR beta chains was found in a later genetic analysis and replicated in an independent cohort. At a false discovery rate of 0.05, a later analysis linked about 17,000 TCR beta sequences to specific HLA alleles. In vitro tests confirmed that a few of the cytomegalovirus-associated TCR beta chains recognize cytomegalovirus antigens. The cohort was sequenced for TCR beta chains only, and without alpha or paired-chain data the features that could be detected were limited. It was suggested by the authors that the approach could potentially be generalized to other disease states and immunological phenotypes. Most CMV-associated TCR beta chains appeared to be HLA-restricted in a later analysis, and the HLA associations seemed to be driven largely by CMV exposure. Most TCR sequences were observed very rarely across donors, whereas some public TCRs were present in many individuals. A later genetic analysis reported fewer N-insertions in productive TCRs among donors in an Asian-associated ancestry cluster than the roughly 650-donor mean. Because the 87-base-pair reads could not distinguish some IMGT-functional V segments, including TRBV6-2 and TRBV6-3, those segments were excluded. A further reported finding was that TCR beta sequences accurately predicted the HLA-A and HLA-B alleles for most subjects in the first cohort. The presence/absence analyses assumed that sequencing depth was roughly uniform across donors, and that assumption may not be true. In an earlier analysis of 587 of the donors, most TCR beta V segments appeared in productive rearrangements about 87% or about 30% of the time, broadly matching IMGT annotations. Because some donors lacked HLA typing at each locus, the association tests relied only on the typed subset. In a later analysis, HLA-associated TCR beta chains showed more clonal expansion and lower generation probabilities than non-associated chains that were equally common. According to a later analysis, parvovirus B19, influenza, CMV and Epstein-Barr virus appeared linked to several top co-occurrence clusters. Strong co-occurrence of HLA alleles, especially DR and DQ, made assigning TCR associations to individual alleles difficult. Correlated functional status among segregating V segments might reflect linkage disequilibrium, but an unknown experimental factor could not be ruled out.

This TCR was recovered from a young man in good health and CMV-seronegative. Sample: PBMCs. In this chain, TRBV29-1 is recombined with TRBJ2-2; no D gene is confidently identified. The base sequence is TGCAGCGTTGAACCTAACACCGGGGAGCTGTTTTTT. This codes for CSVEPNTGELFF.